These 28 T cell receptor beta chains were all obtained from the same sample, sequenced in a study of naive and memory T cell subsets. An equimolar mix of two oligonucleotides served as the beta constant-region primer for TRBC1 and TRBC2. TCRdb processed the UMI-ligation and nested PCR reads anew with MiXCR; each CDR3 protein has one entry. Among 150,000 or so distinct CDR3 sequences listed, about 18% were seen once. Sequenced input: naive CD4+ T cells from blood. Every receptor here comes from a human donor in good health.

The chain carries TRBV20-1 and TRBJ2-5; weak D call: TRBD1 (6 bases). This CDR3 is built from 12 residues. Germline CDR1 and CDR2: DFQATT and SNEGSKA (reference sequence). Trimming shortened V by 4 bases and J by 2 bases, and 8 bases separated the two germline ends. CDR3 amino acids: CSAKQGQETQYF. For the CDR3, the DNA is TGCAGTGCTAAACAGGGTCAAGAGACCCAGTACTTC.

The CDR3 reads CASSPNRRFTEAFF. The DNA for the CDR3 is TGTGCCAGCAGTCCCAACAGGCGATTCACTGAAGCTTTCTTT. The gene calls are TRBV11-1 and TRBJ1-1; possibly TRBD1 for D (5 bases). Trimming stripped 6 bases from V and 4 bases from J, with 15 bases between. The CDR3 has 14 residues. From germline, CDR1 is SGHAT and CDR2 FQDESV (reference sequence).

This clonotype was seen a handful of times. The chain uses TRBV5-1 and TRBJ1-4, with D unresolved. Looked up from germline, CDR1 is SGHRS and CDR2 is YFSETQ. The CDR3 sequence is 15 residues long. Between the trimmed V and J ends, which lost 0 bases and 0 bases, there was a span of 6 bases. The CDR3 is CASSLVGATNEKLFF. In DNA, the CDR3 is TGCGCCAGCAGCTTGGTCGGGGCAACTAATGAAAAACTGTTTTTT.

This clonotype occurred many times. V usage is TRBV7-9 and J usage is TRBJ2-3; possibly TRBD2 for D (6 bases). The CDR3 has 15 amino acids. The germline CDR1 and CDR2 sequences are SEHNR and FQNEAQ (reference sequence). The V and J ends lost 3 bases and 0 bases respectively, with 10 bases between them. The CDR3 sequence: CASSFSGGSTDTQYF. CDR3 nucleotide sequence: TGTGCCAGCAGCTTTTCCGGGGGAAGCACAGATACGCAGTATTTT.

The chain uses TRBV12-5 and TRBJ1-1, with D hard to call. CDR3 size: 16 residues. Germline lookup yields CDR1 LGHNT and CDR2 FRNRAP. Deletions cut 0 bases from V and 0 bases from J, with 11 bases between. This chain's CDR3 is CASGLVPGRLNTEAFF. The DNA for the CDR3 is TGTGCTAGTGGTTTGGTACCGGGAAGATTGAACACTGAAGCTTTCTTT.

This chain uses TRBV20-1 with TRBJ2-1; TRBD2 is a possible D gene (5 bases). Germline values: CDR1 DFQATT, CDR2 SNEGSKA (reference sequence). V shed 6 bases and J shed 2 bases, with 14 bases lying between them. This CDR3 region has 14 residues. The CDR3 DNA sequence: TGCAGTGCCCTTTTTCGGGAAACCTACAATGAGCAGTTCTTC. Its protein product is CSALFRETYNEQFF.

The V gene is TRBV9, the J gene TRBJ2-1; 7 bases are shared with TRBD2. CDR3 length equals 16 residues. The V segment lost 3 bases and the J segment 0 bases; nucleotides outside the gene matches: 6. Germline CDR1 is SGDLS and CDR2 is YYNGEE. The CDR3 nucleotides are TGTGCCAGCAGCGGGGGACTATTCCTCTCCTACAATGAGCAGTTCTTC. Translating gives CASSGGLFLSYNEQFF.

This clonotype was found a few times. The chain joins TRBV15 to TRBJ2-1; 8 bases are shared with TRBD2. V trimming: 1 base; J trimming: 9 bases; junction bases outside the gene matches: 11. CDR3 length: 16 amino acids. Germline V CDR1 and CDR2: LNHNV, YYDKDF (reference sequence). DNA of the CDR3: TGTGCCACCAGCAGAGGAGTAGGAGCGGGAGTCGTTGAGCAGTTCTTC. Translating gives CATSRGVGAGVVEQFF. Together with reference TRBV15 and TRBJ2-1, the CDR3 gives the full variable domain: DAMVIQNPRYQVTQFGKPVTLSCSQTLNHNVMYWYQQKSSQAPKLLFHYYDKDFNNEADTPDNFQSRRPNTSFCFLDIRSPGLGDTAMYLCATSRGVGAGVVEQFFGPGTRLTVL.

The V gene is TRBV4-1, the J gene TRBJ2-5; either TRBD1 or TRBD2 may supply D (5 bases each). The CDR3 is 15 amino acids. Germline V gene sequence: CDR1 MGHRA, CDR2 YSYEKL. Trimming took 1 base from V and 1 from J, leaving 10 bases between them. Written as DNA, the CDR3 is TGCGCCAGCAGCCAAGTAGGGACCGCCCAAGAGACCCAGTACTTC. It specifies CASSQVGTAQETQYF.

This clonotype occurred a few times. The chain is built from TRBV6-1 and TRBJ1-5; TRBD1 might be the D (6 bases). From germline, CDR1 is MNHNS and CDR2 SASEGT. The CDR3 is 15 amino acids. V was cut by 4 bases and J by 4 bases, with 14 bases left in between. In nucleotides, the CDR3 is TGTGCCAGCAGTGCCACACAGGGACCAAATCAGCCCCAGCATTTT. This sequence encodes CASSATQGPNQPQHF.

The chain joins TRBV29-1 to TRBJ2-1; D possibly corresponds to TRBD2 (6 bases). Germline assignment: CDR1 SQVTM and CDR2 ANQGSEA. V was trimmed by 5 bases and J by 4 bases, leaving 6 bases between them. This CDR3 has 11 residues. The CDR3 sequence: CSVRGYNEQFF. The DNA of the CDR3 is TGCAGCGTTCGGGGGTACAATGAGCAGTTCTTC.

The sample holds many counts of this clonotype. The rearrangement uses TRBV21-1 and TRBJ2-5; TRBD2 was called by the table and not checked on the DNA. TRBV21-1 is noted as a pseudogene. This CDR3 is 16 amino acids long. CDR3 in DNA: TGTGCCAGCAGCAAAAGTCGGTCTAGCGGGCAAGAGACCCAGTACTTC. Amino acid sequence: CASSKSRSSGQETQYF.

There are a few counts of this clonotype. The V call is TRBV28, the J call TRBJ1-5, with 9 bases aligning to TRBD1. The CDR3 has 15 amino acids. Germline CDR1 MDHEN, CDR2 SYDVKM. The V and J ends lost 10 bases and 3 bases, in that order; junction bases with no gene match: 10. The CDR3 nucleotides are TGTGCCACCAAAGAAGGGACAGGGCACAATCAGCCCCAGCATTTT. It encodes CATKEGTGHNQPQHF.

This chain joins TRBV7-3 and TRBJ2-1; TRBD1 aligns across 7 bases. The germline gives CDR1 SGHTA, CDR2 FQGTGA. The CDR3 is 15 amino acids. Trimming removed 6 bases from V and 0 bases from J; junction bases left unmatched: 5. As DNA, the CDR3 is TGTGCCAGCAGTTCCTCAGGGGGCTCCTACAATGAGCAGTTCTTC. This gives the protein CASSSSGGSYNEQFF.

The chain carries TRBV3-1 and TRBJ2-7; D is uncertain. Germline CDR1 is LGHDT and CDR2 is YNNKEL (reference sequence). This CDR3 is 11 amino acids long. Deletions cut 2 bases from V and 3 bases from J, with 2 bases between. The CDR3 spells CASSQSYEQYF. The CDR3 region has the DNA TGTGCCAGCAGCCAAAGCTACGAGCAGTACTTC.

This clonotype has only a few counts. V and J are TRBV20-1 and TRBJ2-2; D remains unclear. Trimming removed 4 bases at V and 4 bases at J, with 13 bases between. There are 14 residues in the CDR3. In germline, CDR1 is DFQATT, CDR2 SNEGSKA (reference sequence). The CDR3 loop is CSAMDPRVTGELFF. In nucleotides, the CDR3 is TGCAGTGCTATGGACCCACGGGTCACCGGGGAGCTGTTTTTT.

Here the CDR3 reads CASSLRGQPRELFF. The CDR3 DNA reads as TGTGCCAGCAGTTTAAGGGGCCAACCCAGGGAGCTGTTTTTT. This rearrangement joins TRBV12-3 or TRBV12-4 to TRBJ2-2, with D maybe TRBD1 (5 bases). V lost 2 bases and J lost 9, with 13 bases in between. This CDR3 contains 14 residues.

This clonotype was found a few times. The J gene is TRBJ1-1, the V gene TRBV29-1, with TRBD1 matching over 7 bases. The CDR3 has 11 amino acids. CDR1 is SQVTM, CDR2 ANQGSEA, per germline. Losses at the gene ends were 6 bases for V and 7 bases for J; bases not matched to a gene: 5. The CDR3 loop is CSVKDRSEAFF. The CDR3 DNA reads as TGCAGCGTCAAGGACAGGAGTGAAGCTTTCTTT.

This clonotype was counted only a few times. The CDR3 sequence is CASTGTSGAGAQFF. CDR3 nucleotide sequence: TGTGCCAGTACCGGGACTAGCGGGGCCGGGGCGCAGTTCTTC. The rearrangement links TRBV19 to TRBJ2-1; 13 bases align to TRBD2. Germline lookup yields CDR1 LNHDA and CDR2 SQIVND (reference sequence). The length of the CDR3 is 14 residues. J was trimmed by 12 bases and V by 7 bases; bases with no gene match: 9.

The chain couples TRBV4-1 to TRBJ1-2; D perhaps matches TRBD1 (6 bases). The V end was cut by 3 bases, the J end by 7 bases, with 15 bases between. CDR3 length equals 14 residues. CDR1 MGHRA and CDR2 YSYEKL come from the germline V gene. CDR3 loop: CASSHPQGNPGYTF. Here the CDR3 DNA reads TGCGCCAGCAGCCACCCCCAGGGGAACCCTGGCTACACCTTC.

This clonotype has just a few counts. The chain has TRBV27 and TRBJ1-5; no firm D call. Trimming left V 6 bases short and J 10 bases short, with 22 bases between. Looked up from germline, CDR1 is MNHEY and CDR2 is SMNVEV (reference sequence). CDR3 size: 15 residues. CDR3 protein: CASSLRTDALSPQHF. CDR3 DNA: TGTGCCAGCAGCCTGAGGACGGACGCCCTCAGTCCCCAGCATTTT.

The rearrangement uses TRBV20-1 and TRBJ2-3, with D unresolved. The CDR3 runs to 13 residues. Germline CDR1 and CDR2: DFQATT and SNEGSKA (reference sequence). Between the trimmed V and J ends, which lost 2 bases and 0 bases, there was a span of 6 bases. CDR3 sequence: CSARQLSTDTQYF. The CDR3 DNA follows: TGCAGTGCTAGACAACTAAGCACAGATACGCAGTATTTT.

This clonotype was seen a handful of times. This chain links TRBV18 with TRBJ1-3; D is ambiguous. Per the germline V gene, CDR1 is KGHSH and CDR2 is LQKENI. The V end was cut by 0 bases, the J end by 4 bases, with 13 bases between. This CDR3 is 16 amino acids long. For the CDR3, the DNA is TGTGCCAGCTCACCACCGATTCAGAGCCGAGGAAACACCATATATTTT. It encodes CASSPPIQSRGNTIYF.

This clonotype was detected a few times. The rearrangement joins TRBV12-3 or TRBV12-4 to TRBJ2-1; TRBD2 agrees at 9 bases. This CDR3 is 20 amino acids long. With V trimmed by 8 bases and J by 0 bases, 20 bases remained unmatched. CDR3 amino acids: CASHHVGLAGYHSSYNEQFF. CDR3 coding DNA: TGTGCCAGCCATCACGTGGGGCTAGCGGGGTACCACAGCTCCTACAATGAGCAGTTCTTC.

This clonotype was observed a handful of times. V gene TRBV10-3 combines with J gene TRBJ2-5; D is ambiguous. From germline, CDR1 is ENHRY and CDR2 SYGVKD. CDR3 length: 12 residues. Deletions cut 6 bases from V and 3 bases from J, with 8 bases between. The CDR3 loop reads CAISRREETQYF. CDR3 DNA sequence: TGTGCCATCAGCCGACGGGAAGAGACCCAGTACTTC.

This clonotype was seen more than once but under ten times. V and J are TRBV5-1 and TRBJ2-7; D is uncertain. V was clipped by 0 bases and J by 6 bases, with 16 bases between them. Germline CDR1 and CDR2: SGHRS and YFSETQ. This CDR3 comprises 15 residues. The DNA for the CDR3 is TGCGCCAGCAGCTTGGCCCTAGGAAACACATTCGAGCAGTACTTC. This translates into CASSLALGNTFEQYF.

The chain uses TRBV5-4 and TRBJ2-3; TRBD1 is a possible D gene (6 bases). The germline CDR1 and CDR2 sequences are SGHNT and YYREEE (reference sequence). V dropped 9 bases and J dropped 0 bases, with 14 bases sitting between them. The CDR3 totals 14 residues. In nucleotides, the CDR3 is TGTGCCACCAGGGGTCGTGCTAGCACAGATACGCAGTATTTT. This encodes CATRGRASTDTQYF. Full variable domain (missing parts from reference TRBV5-4 and TRBJ2-3): ETGVTQSPTHLIKTRGQQVTLRCSSQSGHNTVSWYQQALGQGPQFIFQYYREEENGRGNFPPRFSGLQFPNYSSELNVNALELDDSALYLCATRGRASTDTQYFGPGTRLTVL.

Written as DNA, the CDR3 is TGTGCCAGCAGCGTAGCTCAAACAGCCTATGGCTACACCTTC. This gives the protein CASSVAQTAYGYTF. The V call is TRBV9, the J call TRBJ1-2; no definite D call. The V end was cut by 0 bases, the J end by 4 bases, with 10 bases between. This CDR3 is built from 14 residues. Germline values: CDR1 SGDLS, CDR2 YYNGEE. Filled out from reference TRBV9 and TRBJ1-2, the complete variable domain reads DSGVTQTPKHLITATGQRVTLRCSPRSGDLSVYWYQQSLDQGLQFLIQYYNGEERAKGNILERFSAQQFPDLHSELNLSSLELGDSALYFCASSVAQTAYGYTFGSGTRLTVV.